The 9 T cell receptor beta chains below all came from one sample that was sequenced in a study of shared clonotypes between healthy human individuals. The assay was immunoSEQ multiplex PCR, and TCRdb's table has in-frame clones only and misses some. The table lists over 1.5 million clones, approximately 98% of them singletons. Sequencing input: naive CD4+ T cells sorted from blood. The subset denotes: CD45RA+ positively selected. The receptors here all came from a man under 40 in good health.

In DNA, the CDR3 is TGTGCCAGCAGCTTGGTACGGCGTGTGTCTGAGACCCAGTACTTC. It translates to CASSLVRRVSETQYF. The chain recombines TRBV5-6 with TRBJ2-5; no clear D gene. Between the trimmed V and J ends, which lost 0 bases and 5 bases, there was a span of 14 bases. The CDR3 runs 15 residues. Germline V gene data show CDR1 as SGHDT and CDR2 as YYEEEE.

The genes are TRBV5-6 and TRBJ2-7, with 9 bases that match TRBD1. The CDR3 runs to 15 residues. V was pared by 4 bases and J by 3 bases, with 8 bases of the junction left unmatched. Germline V CDR1 and CDR2: SGHDT, YYEEEE. CDR3 in amino acids: CASSPPGTGIYEQYF. CDR3 sequence (DNA): TGTGCCAGCAGCCCCCCCGGGACAGGGATCTACGAGCAGTACTTC.

This sequence joins TRBV4-3 and TRBJ1-2; D remains unclear. This CDR3 is built from 13 residues. V lost 1 base and J 4 bases, leaving 7 bases between the germline ends. CDR1 LGHNA and CDR2 YSLEER come from the germline V gene. CDR3 in DNA: TGCGCCAGCAGCCAAGGAGCGACCTATGGCTACACCTTC. Translating gives CASSQGATYGYTF.

The chain uses TRBV7-2 and TRBJ2-7, with 7 bases lining up with TRBD1. Germline CDR1 SGHTA, CDR2 FQGNSA. CDR3 length: 14 amino acids. V shed 7 bases, J shed 6 bases, and the junction held 12 bases outside the gene matches. The CDR3: CASNRGGRRGEQYF. CDR3 bases: TGTGCCAGCAACCGAGGGGGCCGCCGGGGCGAGCAGTACTTC.

DNA of the CDR3: TGTGCCACCCCTACAGCCCCAATGGCAGGACCCAAAAACATTCAGTACTTC. This sequence encodes CATPTAPMAGPKNIQYF. This sequence joins TRBV6-7 and TRBJ2-4; D gene unclear. TRBV6-7 is flagged as an ORF with uncertain function. Trimming cost V 10 bases and J 2 bases, with 24 bases left between them. The CDR3 contains 17 residues.

The chain's CDR3 is CASSLGPGVGLEQYF. As DNA, the CDR3 is TGTGCCAGCAGCTTAGGTCCAGGGGTGGGTCTGGAGCAGTACTTC. The J gene is TRBJ2-7, the V gene TRBV11-2; TRBD1 is a possible D gene (6 bases). Trimming left V 1 base short and J 7 bases short, with 17 bases between. The CDR3 sequence is 15 residues long. Germline-derived CDR1 and CDR2 are SGHAT and FQNNGV. The whole variable domain, remainder taken from reference TRBV11-2 and TRBJ2-7, is EAGVAQSPRYKIIEKRQSVAFWCNPISGHATLYWYQQILGQGPKLLIQFQNNGVVDDSQLPKDRFSAERLKGVDSTLKIQPAKLEDSAVYLCASSLGPGVGLEQYFGPGTRLTVT.

The chain joins TRBV19 to TRBJ1-5; a possible D gene is TRBD1 (5 bases). The CDR3 runs to 12 residues. Trimming took 9 bases from V and 5 from J, leaving 11 bases between them. Germline V gene sequence: CDR1 LNHDA, CDR2 SQIVND (reference sequence). The CDR3 DNA reads as TGTGCCAGCGGGGGAAGGCATCAGCCCCAGCATTTT. Translated, it gives CASGGRHQPQHF.

Here the CDR3 DNA reads TGTGCCAGCAGCTTAGACCAAGAGACCCAGTACTTC. Translating it yields CASSLDQETQYF. V usage is TRBV7-6 and J usage is TRBJ2-5; D remains unclear. Trimming removed 1 base at V and 0 bases at J, with 0 bases between. CDR1 is SGHVS, CDR2 FNYEAQ, per germline. The CDR3 has 12 amino acids.

The V and J genes are TRBV27 and TRBJ2-7; D is ambiguous. Trimming stripped 3 bases from V and 0 bases from J, with 12 bases between. The CDR3 extends over 15 amino acids. The germline V gene encodes CDR1 MNHEY and CDR2 SMNVEV (reference sequence). This chain's CDR3 is CASSFLAVGSYEQYF. The DNA of the CDR3 is TGTGCCAGCAGTTTTCTGGCGGTCGGCTCCTACGAGCAGTACTTC.